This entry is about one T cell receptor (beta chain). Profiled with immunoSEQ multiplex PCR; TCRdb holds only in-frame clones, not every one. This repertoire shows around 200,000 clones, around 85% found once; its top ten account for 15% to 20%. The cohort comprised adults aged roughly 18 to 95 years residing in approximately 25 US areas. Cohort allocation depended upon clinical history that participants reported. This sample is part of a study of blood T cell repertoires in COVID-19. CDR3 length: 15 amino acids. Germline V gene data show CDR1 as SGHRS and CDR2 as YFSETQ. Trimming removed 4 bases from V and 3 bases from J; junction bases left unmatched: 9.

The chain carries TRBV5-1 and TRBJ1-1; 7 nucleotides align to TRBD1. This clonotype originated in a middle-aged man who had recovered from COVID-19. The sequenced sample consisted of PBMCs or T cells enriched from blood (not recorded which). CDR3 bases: TGCGCCAGCAGCACAAAGACAGGGTTGGACACTGAAGCTTTCTTT. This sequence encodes CASSTKTGLDTEAFF.